The sequence of this TCR beta chain was determined in a study of identical twins (dated by TCRdb to 2015 to 2016). About the full investigation: To test whether fetal clonotypes persist, this study deep-sequenced TCR alpha and beta repertoires from monozygotic twins, from unrelated adults of various ages, and from cord blood. To rule out contamination, the twin experiments were replicated at different times with different library preparation protocols. What the work shows at the level of the full study, not this receptor alone: Because the same donors could not be followed over many years, the conclusions depended on cross-sectional statistical analysis. Abundant cord blood beta clonotypes had fewer insertions, young adult naive repertoires showed a similar but weaker trend, and memory repertoires showed no such trend. Zero-insertion analyses could be partly confounded by invariant T cells such as MAIT and iNKT, although diverse VJ usage argued against such confounding for most clonotypes. Compared with coincidental sharing between unrelated individuals, out-of-frame TCR alpha sequences shared between twins had an excess of sequences with low generation probability. In beta out-of-frame sequences, excess twin sharing was weaker, because having fewer shared sequences lowered the signal-to-noise ratio. Out-of-frame TCR alpha sharing in monozygotic twins was systematically underestimated by recombination models, whereas sharing between unrelated individuals was in agreement with the recombination models.

From the cysteine up to the phenylalanine, the CDR3 has a length of 12 residues. Only the CDR3 DNA stays, 36 bases, in frame from base 1. Relative to germline, V is 10 bases shorter and J is 1 base shorter, with 7 bases between their ends. The library was generated by 5' RACE. Sequenced on an Illumina HiSeq 2000. Template switching introduced a universal primer binding site; the final cDNA contained a unique molecular identifier, enabling accurate counting of TCR cDNA molecules. Specific primers in the conserved constant-segment region were used to synthesize first-strand cDNA for the TCR alpha and beta chains. To control for contamination, every cDNA library carried two barcodes: a SMART-Mk sample barcode plus Illumina barcodes. TruSeq adapter sequences along with Illumina sample barcodes were introduced in two successive PCR steps. The TCR alpha and beta cDNA libraries were sequenced on the Illumina HiSeq platform using custom primers. On the authors' methods: Unique molecular identifiers were extracted from raw reads with MiGEC, and CDR3 positions were determined with MiXCR. Recombination models were inferred per individual with the repgenHMM and IGoR tools using an EM algorithm. Shared clonotype analysis was performed with the tcR package in R, normalizing sharing by the product of cloneset sizes. To study raw recombination without the effects of thymic and clonal selection, out-of-frame nonproductive sequences were analyzed. The raw public reads went through TCRdb reprocessing: fastp at Q25, MiXCR clone calling, in-frame beta chains kept. Each CDR3 protein appears once, grouped with its most common genes and DNA. TCRdb, rather than the study authors, made the V and J calls. For this sample there are a few hundred thousand distinct CDR3 sequences; more than 9% appear just once. The ten largest clones take up 3% of the sample.

Only healthy Caucasian donors were included. The twin cohort consisted of three pairs of female monozygotic twins, all aged about 18 to 29 years. Peripheral blood mononuclear cells were the source from which RNA for the TCR libraries was isolated. This clonotype has a count of ten or more. Its binding antigen is unknown. No quality values exist for individual bases; no much larger clone is one base distant. This sample also belongs to another study, concerning yellow fever vaccine responses in identical twins. The second study also describes: The T cell response to vaccination in identical twins was reported by the authors to appear partly convergent and partly personalized. In the study, vaccine-responding T cell clones were precisely tracked in identical twins.

Material: PBMCs. The rearranged segments are TRBV12-3 or TRBV12-4 and TRBJ2-2; a weak D assignment points to TRBD2 (5 bases agree). This TCR came from a woman between 18 and 29 years old in good health. In nucleotides, the sequence is TGTGCCACCAGCGGGAACACCGGGGAGCTGTTTTTT. Its product reads: CATSGNTGELFF.